This T cell receptor beta chain was captured by sequencing in a study of T-cell reconstitution after alpha-beta-depleted transplantation in children. This clonotype was detected ten times or more. This CDR3 contains 14 residues. The germline V and J ends were trimmed by 6 bases and 2 bases, with 13 bases remaining between them. Germline V gives CDR1 MNHEY, CDR2 SVGAGI. During its preparation, the TCRbeta library received unique molecular identifiers. TCRdb used MiXCR to reprocess the PCR reads, holding one entry per CDR3 protein. The sample lists 75,000 to 100,000 distinct CDR3 sequences; 7.5% to 9.5% were seen once.

This TCR was recovered from a human donor who donated a stem cell graft to a child with congenital amegakaryocytic thrombocytopenia. The chain carries TRBV6-5 and TRBJ1-2, with a possible D match to TRBD1 (6 bases). The sample in question was PBMCs from the stem cell graft donor, obtained from the stem cell graft. The CDR3 sequence: CASRHGQLNYGYTF. CDR3 nucleotide sequence: TGTGCCAGCAGGCACGGACAGCTCAACTATGGCTACACCTTC.